The T cell receptor (beta chain) under discussion was sequenced for a study of shared clonotypes between healthy human individuals (dated by TCRdb to 2020 to 2022). At the level of the whole study: A few men and a couple of women, aged 18 to 49 years, made up the cohort. For each donor, CD4 naive and CD4 memory were each run on three plates, CD8 naive on two plates, and CD8 memory on one plate. Blood TCR repertoires of about 5 healthy adults were deeply sequenced to estimate repertoire size and the extent of clonotype sharing between individuals. To increase sequencing depth and limit assay-specific biases, different laboratories used diverse techniques to prepare libraries and sequence TCR repertoires. Leukapheresis yielded between about 0.85 and 9.5 billion PBMCs per donor. Broader findings and caveats from the paper: Even with the large sequencing depth, rarefaction of the sorted-subset datasets indicated that sequencing was incomplete. Because the study included a small number of donors, the genetic and exposure-history diversity represented was limited. Naive subsets generally had larger estimated clonotype richness than memory subsets. Based on pairwise subsampling, the degree of clonotype sharing among donors was expected to be affected by sequencing depth. Sharing across a few donors was observed for around 5% of naive CD4, 3.5% of naive CD8, about 2.5% of memory CD4, and roughly 0.4% of memory CD8 clonotypes. Sampling was restricted to blood, and TCR repertoires in tissues likely differ from the TCR repertoires found in blood. Compared with non-shared clonotypes, clonotypes shared by all four sorted-subset donors had higher generation probabilities.

Using the deep immunoSEQ assay, TCR CDR3 regions were amplified from genomic DNA by multiplex PCR. Genomic DNA extracted from each cell subset was distributed evenly over all wells of several immunoSEQ 96-well plates, and each plate served as one replicate. For sorted subsets, approximately 210 ng of genomic DNA, equivalent to some 30,000 T cell genomes, went into each replicate PCR. Purified libraries were quantified with a Qubit 3.0 fluorometer, sized on a Bioanalyzer 2100, and re-quantified with the KAPA Library Quantification kit. Every immunoSEQ 96-well plate was sequenced on a dedicated single-read 150-cycle Illumina NextSeq 550 flow cell. The original methods were these. Because the immunoSEQ output held only junctional sequences and lacked quality scores, the filtering could not match the filtering applied to full-length reads. Sequences were annotated with PyIR, a Python wrapper for IgBLAST v1.9, and V/J genes and CDR3 were assigned using IMGT germline references. Reads were removed for weak V/J assignments (E-value above 1e-6), missing CDR3, stop codons, out-of-frame junctions, or ambiguous translated residues. V3J clonotypes were defined as sequences sharing an identical inferred V gene, J gene, and CDR3 amino acid sequence. To compute the percentage overlap between repertoires, the number of shared unique clonotypes was divided by the size of the smaller repertoire. RTK rarefaction, the Chao1 estimator, and Recon v2.1 estimates of unobserved clonotypes were used to assess repertoire richness. Generation probabilities for all TCRbeta clonotypes obtained by the gDNA method from several donors were computed using OLGA. The source is immuneACCESS, and TCRdb retained only in-frame sequences with V and J called. Part of the clones is not carried over; for the studies checked, unresolved V genes explain less than half of this, and the remainder is unexplained. V, J and clone size are those of that table, while D and trimming were read from the DNA. Within this sample are about 1.1 million clones, with about 80% of them counted one time only. In total, the top ten clones hold about 0.52% of the sample.

At the junction V is shortened by 4 bases and J by 1 base, with 6 bases in between. The CDR3 goes from the cysteine to the phenylalanine over 13 residues. The kept DNA is CDR3 alone, 39 bases in frame from the first base. As encoded in the germline V gene (reference sequence), CDR1 is SGHAT while CDR2 is FQDESV. A remark on this clone: This clone's antigen is unknown. Base quality data are lacking; no much larger clone is found one base away.

Healthy HIV-negative adults with no recently reported acute infections or vaccinations were included as donors. All donors were Caucasian adults living in Nashville, Tennessee, USA. CD4+ T cells were enriched by magnetic negative selection, after which naive cells were positively selected on CD45RA and the negative fraction was taken as the memory subset. Blood was obtained by leukapheresis, after which PBMCs were separated by Ficoll-Histopaque density gradient centrifugation and cryopreserved in liquid nitrogen vapor phase. Analytical flow cytometry was used to check the purity and quantity of each magnetically sorted T cell population. Each sorted fraction had its genomic DNA isolated and then quantified by UV absorbance on a Nanodrop 2000c.

The sample was memory CD4+ T cells from PBMCs. Explained via the paper, the cell subset or site label denotes: CD45RA-negative fraction. The chain links TRBV11-1 with TRBJ2-3; the D gene is not confidently resolved. The source of this sequence is a man younger than 30 in good health. Some clones in this sample may be carry-over from other donors' samples. The bases are TGTGCCAGCAGCTCCCCAGGCACAGATACGCAGTATTTT. Its amino acids are CASSSPGTDTQYF.